The 20 T cell receptor beta chains given below trace back to one sample, sequenced in a study of cytomegalovirus exposure and HLA in healthy donors. PCR involved 60 Vbeta and 13 Jbeta primers. Measured with immunoSEQ multiplex PCR; TCRdb has only the in-frame clones, and not every one. The data contain 130,000 or so clones, around 77% of them seen just once; the ten biggest clones take up approximately 0.94%. Sequencing was carried out using PBMCs. These receptors were obtained from a woman aged 55-70 years in good health and CMV-seronegative.

This rearrangement joins TRBV7-3 to TRBJ2-2; D perhaps matches TRBD1 (6 bases). The germline V and J ends were trimmed by 2 bases and 1 base, with 11 bases remaining between them. The CDR3 has 16 residues. From germline, CDR1 is SGHTA and CDR2 FQGTGA. CDR3 loop: CASSLAGTLNTGELFF. The CDR3 coding sequence is TGTGCCAGCAGCTTAGCCGGGACATTGAACACCGGGGAGCTGTTTTTT.

The CDR3 spells CASSLTGPQETQYF. DNA for the CDR3: TGCGCCAGCAGTTTAACAGGGCCTCAAGAGACCCAGTACTTC. V gene TRBV5-1 combines with J gene TRBJ2-5; maybe TRBD1 (6 bases). The CDR3 loop spans 14 amino acids. Trimming cost V 5 bases and J 2 bases, with 13 bases left between them. Germline V gene lookup returns CDR1 SGHRS and CDR2 YFSETQ. Variable domain in full (rest from reference TRBV5-1 and TRBJ2-5): KAGVTQTPRYLIKTRGQQVTLSCSPISGHRSVSWYQQTPGQGLQFLFEYFSETQRNKGNFPGRFSGRQFSNSRSEMNVSTLELGDSALYLCASSLTGPQETQYFGPGTRLLVL.

This clone was seen a handful of times. This chain connects TRBV20-1 to TRBJ1-2, with no clear D. This CDR3 region has 11 residues. In germline, CDR1 is DFQATT, CDR2 SNEGSKA (reference sequence). Deletions cut 5 bases from V and 1 base from J, with 5 bases between. CDR3 DNA sequence: TGCAGTGCTCAGATTAACTATGGCTACACCTTC. Its protein product is CSAQINYGYTF.

The chain has TRBV10-2 and TRBJ2-6; D possibly corresponds to TRBD2 (6 bases). CDR1 is WSHSY, CDR2 SAAADI, per germline. This CDR3 has 17 residues. Trimming removed 6 bases at V and 2 bases at J, with 17 bases between. The CDR3 is CASSLTRSTTGANVLTF. CDR3 DNA: TGCGCCAGCAGCCTGACTAGGTCTACCACTGGGGCCAACGTCCTGACTTTC.

This chain connects TRBV28 to TRBJ1-2; no definite D call. Trimming cost V 6 bases and J 6 bases, with 23 bases left between them. Germline V gene sequence: CDR1 MDHEN, CDR2 SYDVKM. CDR3 length: 16 amino acids. DNA of the CDR3: TGTGCCAGCAGATGGTCCGGGTTTCACTCTCGGGATGGCTACACCTTC. Translation: CASRWSGFHSRDGYTF.

This clone turned up a few times. The chain combines TRBV7-9 with TRBJ1-2; TRBD1 is a possible D gene (5 bases). The CDR3 consists of 13 residues. The V end was cut by 7 bases, the J end by 8 bases, with 17 bases between. The germline gives CDR1 SEHNR, CDR2 FQNEAQ (reference sequence). CDR3 in amino acids: CASTGRDRGGYTF. DNA of the CDR3: TGTGCCAGCACAGGCCGGGACCGGGGGGGCTACACCTTC.

This rearrangement joins TRBV28 to TRBJ2-7; D is unresolved. The germline V gene has CDR1 MDHEN and CDR2 SYDVKM. Trimming removed 6 bases from V and 3 bases from J, with 18 bases in between. The CDR3 runs 15 residues. This chain's CDR3 is CASSLDSGLFYEQYF. The CDR3 nucleotides read TGTGCCAGCAGCCTAGACTCTGGTCTGTTCTACGAGCAGTACTTC.

The chain links TRBV5-1 to TRBJ1-1; no clear D. Trimming took 5 bases from V and 3 from J, leaving 23 bases between them. CDR1 and CDR2 from the germline V gene are SGHRS and YFSETQ. The CDR3 runs to 17 residues. DNA of the CDR3: TGCGCCAGCAGAGCTAGGGATCGGGCACCGCGGGACACTGAAGCTTTCTTT. Amino acid sequence: CASRARDRAPRDTEAFF.

This chain connects TRBV27 to TRBJ2-1; D is unresolved. Germline lookup yields CDR1 MNHEY and CDR2 SMNVEV (reference sequence). The CDR3 is 17 residues long. The germline V and J ends were trimmed by 0 bases and 0 bases, with 12 bases remaining between them. The CDR3 nucleotides read TGTGCCAGCAGTTTATCGTTTCTTAGGAGCTCCTACAATGAGCAGTTCTTC. It is translated as CASSLSFLRSSYNEQFF.

The chain carries TRBV7-2 and TRBJ2-1; D remains unclear. The CDR3 has 14 residues. Germline lookup yields CDR1 SGHTA and CDR2 FQGNSA. The V gene lost 5 bases and the J gene lost 8 bases, with 16 bases spanning the gap. CDR3 in DNA: TGTGCCAGCAGCCAATCATCCCGCACTTATGAGCAGTTCTTC. It translates to CASSQSSRTYEQFF.

This clone was seen a few times. The chain has TRBV19 and TRBJ2-7, with D perhaps matching TRBD2 (6 bases). From germline, CDR1 is LNHDA and CDR2 SQIVND (reference sequence). Deletions cut 5 bases from V and 0 bases from J, with 14 bases between. This CDR3 comprises 15 residues. CDR3: CASSGLALSSYEQYF. The CDR3 DNA reads as TGTGCCAGTAGTGGGCTAGCGCTGAGCTCCTACGAGCAGTACTTC.

CDR3 nucleotides: TGCGCCAGCAGCCACCCGGGACAGGGGGCCGCTATCGGCTATGGCTACACCTTC. Translation gives CASSHPGQGAAIGYGYTF. The V call is TRBV4-1, the J call TRBJ1-2, with 12 bases matching TRBD1. Per germline, CDR1 MGHRA and CDR2 YSYEKL. Trimming removed 3 bases from V and 4 bases from J; junction bases left unmatched: 12. There are 18 residues in the CDR3.

V is TRBV18 and J is TRBJ1-4; tentatively, D is TRBD1 (5 bases). CDR3 size: 16 residues. The V gene's germline CDR1 is KGHSH and CDR2 LQKENI. Trimming removed 2 bases from V and 0 bases from J, with 10 bases in between. The CDR3: CASSPATDPTNEKLFF. As DNA, the CDR3 is TGTGCCAGCTCACCAGCGACAGACCCAACTAATGAAAAACTGTTTTTT.

As to this clone: A read error may account for a junction end that differs from germline. The genes are TRBV30 and TRBJ1-3, with 7 bases that match TRBD1. Per the germline V gene, CDR1 is GTSNPN and CDR2 is SVGIG (reference sequence). The CDR3 is 16 amino acids. CDR3 nucleotides: TGTGCCTGGAGTGTGACAGGGTTAGGGATTAGAAACACCATATACTTT. Encoded protein: CAWSVTGLGIRNTIYF. The full variable domain, its missing parts supplied by reference TRBV30 and TRBJ1-3, is SQTIHQWPATLVQPVGSPLSLECTVEGTSNPNLYWYRQAAGRGLQLLFYSVGIGQISSEVPQNLSASRPQDRQFILSSKKLLLSDSGFYLCAWSVTGLGIRNTIYFGEGSWLTVV.

This clone has more than one count but fewer than ten. The V and J genes are TRBV6-6 and TRBJ1-5; unclear D gene. The V gene's germline CDR1 is MNHNY and CDR2 SVGAGI (reference sequence). The CDR3 totals 13 residues. Deletions cut 11 bases from V and 0 bases from J, with 11 bases between. The CDR3 loop reads CAYGRYSNQPQHF. The CDR3, as DNA: TGTGCCTACGGCAGGTATAGCAATCAGCCCCAGCATTTT.

The genes are TRBV7-7 and TRBJ2-3, with 7 bases identical to TRBD2. Germline assignment: CDR1 SSHAT and CDR2 FNYEAQ (reference sequence). The CDR3 is 16 residues long. The V segment lost 3 bases and the J segment 7 bases; nucleotides outside the gene matches: 13. In DNA form, the CDR3 reads TGTGCCAGCAGCTTCCGGGACTACGAAAAAACCAATACGCAGTATTTT. This gives the protein CASSFRDYEKTNTQYF.

The chain uses TRBV19 and TRBJ2-7; 7 positions match TRBD2. V gave up 4 bases and J gave up 3 bases; unmatched junction bases: 12. Germline V gene data show CDR1 as LNHDA and CDR2 as SQIVND (reference sequence). The CDR3 totals 16 residues. The CDR3 nucleotides are TGTGCCAGTAGTAGAACCCCCGGGACTACCTACTACGAGCAGTACTTC. Residues: CASSRTPGTTYYEQYF. The full variable domain, in which reference TRBV19 and TRBJ2-7 provide the parts outside the CDR3, is DGGITQSPKYLFRKEGQNVTLSCEQNLNHDAMYWYRQDPGQGLRLIYYSQIVNDFQKGDIAEGYSVSREKKESFPLTVTSAQKNPTAFYLCASSRTPGTTYYEQYFGPGTRLTVT.

The chain's CDR3 is CASSTSISQGAEAFF. CDR3 DNA: TGTGCCAGCAGCACCTCGATAAGTCAGGGGGCTGAAGCTTTCTTT. The rearrangement links TRBV7-2 to TRBJ1-1; TRBD1 matches 7 bases. V was pared by 5 bases and J by 6 bases, with 12 bases of the junction left unmatched. This CDR3 region has 15 residues. Germline CDR1 SGHTA, CDR2 FQGNSA. The full variable domain, in which reference TRBV7-2 and TRBJ1-1 provide the parts outside the CDR3, is GAGVSQSPSNKVTEKGKDVELRCDPISGHTALYWYRQSLGQGLEFLIYFQGNSAPDKSGLPSDRFSAERTGGSVSTLTIQRTQQEDSAVYLCASSTSISQGAEAFFGQGTRLTVV.

The chain links TRBV18 to TRBJ1-1; no clear D. CDR1 and CDR2 from the germline V gene are KGHSH and LQKENI. With 4 bases removed from V and 2 bases from J, the gap between germline ends came to 11 bases. The CDR3 loop spans 14 amino acids. In DNA, the CDR3 is TGTGCCAGCTCACTCGCGGGAGATAACACTGAAGCTTTCTTT. Translation gives CASSLAGDNTEAFF.

The CDR3 nucleotides are TGTGCCAGCAGTTTAGGTGGGGCGGGGTACAATGAGCAGTTCTTC. This codes for CASSLGGAGYNEQFF. The genes are TRBV28 and TRBJ2-1; tentatively, D is TRBD2 (6 bases). This CDR3 is built from 15 residues. The germline V and J ends were trimmed by 2 bases and 4 bases, with 12 bases remaining between them. CDR1 is MDHEN and CDR2 is SYDVKM in the germline V gene.